These 23 T cell receptor beta chains share one sample of origin, sequenced in a study of PD-L1 blockade in urothelial cancer. Produced via immunoSEQ multiplex PCR; TCRdb's table is partial and in-frame only. The sample holds 75,000 to 95,000 clones, 90% seen once. The sequencing here drew on PBMCs, taken around atezolizumab (anti-PD-L1) treatment. These receptors all stem from a man in his 60s with urothelial cancer.

The rearrangement uses TRBV7-6 and TRBJ2-3, with TRBD2 matching 12 bases. The V gene end was trimmed by 1 base and the J gene end by 7 bases; junction bases not matched to a gene: 6. This CDR3 has 16 residues. Germline V CDR1 and CDR2: SGHVS, FNYEAQ. The CDR3 bases are TGTGCCAGCAGCTTAGTTTCTAGCGGGGGGGCAAATACGCAGTATTTT. It yields the protein CASSLVSSGGANTQYF.

The chain combines TRBV5-1 with TRBJ2-7; a possible D gene is TRBD2 (6 bases). The CDR3 runs 15 residues. The germline V gene encodes CDR1 SGHRS and CDR2 YFSETQ. The V gene lost 4 bases and the J gene lost 7 bases, with 21 bases spanning the gap. The CDR3 loop reads CASSRTLGGIGEQYF. The CDR3, as DNA: TGCGCCAGCAGCCGCACCTTGGGCGGGATCGGGGAGCAGTACTTC.

This chain connects TRBV28 to TRBJ2-7; perhaps TRBD2 as D (6 bases). The length of the CDR3 is 16 residues. Per germline, CDR1 MDHEN and CDR2 SYDVKM. V was trimmed by 8 bases and J by 5 bases, leaving 25 bases between them. The CDR3 DNA reads as TGTGCCAGCCGCTCGACCCTAGCGAGGCAATATGACGAGCAGTACTTC. Encoded protein: CASRSTLARQYDEQYF.

The rearrangement links TRBV4-1 to TRBJ1-4, with a weak D call TRBD1 (5 bases). Germline CDR1 MGHRA, CDR2 YSYEKL. V lost 0 bases to trimming and J lost 3 bases, with 11 bases between them. The CDR3 has 16 amino acids. CDR3 sequence (DNA): TGCGCCAGCAGCCAAGAGTCGACAGTGGCTAATGAAAAACTGTTTTTT. Protein product: CASSQESTVANEKLFF.

This clone is a singleton in its sample. The chain combines TRBV11-1 with TRBJ2-1; 10 bases fit TRBD2. Germline-derived CDR1 and CDR2 are SGHAT and FQDESV (reference sequence). The CDR3 runs to 17 residues. Trimming cost V 0 bases and J 4 bases; bases outside gene matches: 6. The CDR3 here is CASSLAYSSGGYNEQFF. DNA for the CDR3: TGTGCCAGCAGCTTAGCCTACTCTAGCGGGGGTTACAATGAGCAGTTCTTC.

The chain employs TRBV4-3 and TRBJ1-6, with 9 bases fitting TRBD1. This CDR3 region has 16 residues. The germline V gene encodes CDR1 LGHNA and CDR2 YSLEER. V shed 0 bases and J 10 bases; nucleotides not matched to a gene: 7. The CDR3, as DNA: TGCGCCAGCAGCCAAGAAGGGGACAGGGAAAAGTCACCCCTCCACTTT. It translates to CASSQEGDREKSPLHF.

This sequence joins TRBV5-1 and TRBJ2-1, with 10 bases lining up with TRBD2. The germline CDR1 and CDR2 sequences are SGHRS and YFSETQ. CDR3 length: 15 amino acids. The trim removed 0 bases at V and 7 bases at J, leaving 4 bases unmatched. The CDR3 loop reads CASSLEASGSNEQFF. CDR3 DNA: TGCGCCAGCAGCTTGGAGGCTAGCGGGAGTAATGAGCAGTTCTTC.

The chain carries TRBV28 and TRBJ1-3; weak D call: TRBD1 (6 bases). Germline V gene sequence: CDR1 MDHEN, CDR2 SYDVKM. Trimming took off 5 bases at V and 1 base at J, with 6 bases between the two ends. CDR3 length: 13 amino acids. The DNA of the CDR3 is TGTGCCAGCAGTAGGGGGTCTGGAAACACCATATATTTT. Protein sequence: CASSRGSGNTIYF. Full variable domain (outside the CDR3, taken from reference TRBV28 and TRBJ1-3): DVKVTQSSRYLVKRTGEKVFLECVQDMDHENMFWYRQDPGLGLRLIYFSYDVKMKEKGDIPEGYSVSREKKERFSLILESASTNQTSMYLCASSRGSGNTIYFGEGSWLTVV.

V is TRBV27 and J is TRBJ2-3, with D unclear. Trimming stripped 3 bases from V and 0 bases from J, with 10 bases between. CDR1 is MNHEY, CDR2 SMNVEV, per germline (reference sequence). The CDR3 length is 15 residues. The CDR3 region has the DNA TGTGCCAGCAGTTTGGAAGCGACTAGCACAGATACGCAGTATTTT. Encoded protein: CASSLEATSTDTQYF.

This clone was seen a handful of times. V and J are TRBV7-9 and TRBJ1-1; 8 nucleotides line up with TRBD1. The junction had 6 bases not matched to a gene; V was cut back by 5 bases and J by 4 bases. Looked up from germline, CDR1 is SEHNR and CDR2 is FQNEAQ (reference sequence). The CDR3 runs 14 residues. CDR3 bases: TGTGCCAGCAGCCTAGTGGACAGGGCCACTGAAGCTTTCTTT. Protein: CASSLVDRATEAFF. The full variable domain, in which reference TRBV7-9 and TRBJ1-1 provide the parts outside the CDR3, is DTGVSQNPRHKITKRGQNVTFRCDPISEHNRLYWYRQTLGQGPEFLTYFQNEAQLEKSRLLSDRFSAERPKGSFSTLEIQRTEQGDSAMYLCASSLVDRATEAFFGQGTRLTVV.

The genes are TRBV5-1 and TRBJ2-7, with 15 positions matching TRBD2. Germline values: CDR1 SGHRS, CDR2 YFSETQ. CDR3 length: 15 residues. V lost 4 bases and J lost 5; bases outside the gene matches: 4. CDR3 in DNA: TGCGCCAGCAGCCCGGGACTAGCGGGAGGCCACGAGCAGTACTTC. Translated, it gives CASSPGLAGGHEQYF.

The chain combines TRBV4-3 with TRBJ2-7; D remains ambiguous. CDR3 length equals 17 residues. CDR1 LGHNA and CDR2 YSLEER come from the germline V gene. V shed 0 bases and J shed 5 bases, with 20 bases lying between them. The CDR3 DNA reads TGCGCCAGCAGCCAAGAGGCCAACCTGGGCCAGAACCACGAGCAGTACTTC. It codes for CASSQEANLGQNHEQYF.

This chain links TRBV4-2 with TRBJ1-5; D is perhaps TRBD1 (5 bases). Germline V gene data show CDR1 as LGHNA and CDR2 as YNFKEQ. The length of the CDR3 is 16 residues. Trimming took off 0 bases at V and 6 bases at J, with 15 bases between the two ends. The CDR3 region is CASSQETQGVGQPQHF. The CDR3 DNA reads as TGTGCCAGCAGCCAAGAGACGCAGGGCGTGGGTCAGCCCCAGCATTTT.

The chain employs TRBV11-2 and TRBJ2-5, with a weak D call TRBD1 (6 bases). V gave up 9 bases and J gave up 0 bases, with 11 bases separating them. Germline V CDR1 and CDR2: SGHAT, FQNNGV. The CDR3 runs to 13 residues. DNA of the CDR3: TGTGCCAGTTCCCGGGACAACCAAGAGACCCAGTACTTC. Amino acids: CASSRDNQETQYF.

This clone has just one count. CDR3: CASSPLRAGGSETQYF. Written as DNA, the CDR3 is TGTGCCAGCAGCCCCCTGAGAGCGGGGGGTTCAGAGACCCAGTACTTC. The V and J genes are TRBV7-2 and TRBJ2-5, with 9 bases aligning to TRBD2. Germline loops: CDR1 SGHTA, CDR2 FQGNSA. This CDR3 region has 16 residues. Unmatched junction bases numbered 11, after V lost 5 bases and J lost 4 bases.

V usage is TRBV5-4 and J usage is TRBJ2-5; possibly TRBD1 for D (5 bases). CDR1 and CDR2 from the germline V gene are SGHNT and YYREEE (reference sequence). CDR3 length equals 18 residues. Trimming pared 4 bases from V and 5 bases from J, leaving 27 bases between. The chain's CDR3 is CASSQGAGRFLRGETQYF. The CDR3 coding sequence is TGTGCCAGCAGCCAGGGTGCAGGGCGGTTTCTGCGTGGGGAGACCCAGTACTTC.

The chain combines TRBV28 with TRBJ1-2, with D unresolved. The V gene's germline CDR1 is MDHEN and CDR2 SYDVKM. V shed 4 bases and J shed 4 bases, with 10 bases lying between them. The CDR3 loop spans 13 amino acids. CDR3 amino acids: CASSSLRSYGYTF. CDR3 in DNA: TGTGCCAGCAGTTCATTGCGTTCCTATGGCTACACCTTC.

The genes are TRBV10-3 and TRBJ1-3, with D maybe TRBD1 (6 bases). This CDR3 comprises 16 residues. The V end lost 6 bases, the J end lost 2 bases, and 17 bases lay between the germline ends. The germline V gene has CDR1 ENHRY and CDR2 SYGVKD. The CDR3 region is CAISGGRTATGNTIYF. CDR3 nucleotides: TGTGCCATCAGCGGAGGTCGGACAGCTACTGGAAACACCATATATTTT.

The rearrangement links TRBV9 to TRBJ2-7, with 7 bases identical to TRBD1. The germline gives CDR1 SGDLS, CDR2 YYNGEE. This CDR3 is 13 amino acids long. V shed 5 bases and J 4 bases; nucleotides not matched to a gene: 6. The CDR3 sequence is CASSSGGLYEQYF. CDR3 in DNA: TGTGCCAGCAGTTCAGGGGGATTGTACGAGCAGTACTTC.

This chain links TRBV7-9 with TRBJ2-2, with 7 bases aligning to TRBD1. V was pared by 4 bases and J by 8 bases, with 1 base of the junction left unmatched. This CDR3 region has 12 residues. CDR1 and CDR2 from the germline V gene are SEHNR and FQNEAQ (reference sequence). In nucleotides, the CDR3 is TGTGCCAGCAGCTCGGGACAGGGGGAGCTGTTTTTT. This codes for CASSSGQGELFF.

The CDR3 DNA is TGCGCCAGCAGTCCACAGGGGTTGCAGTACTTC. Protein product: CASSPQGLQYF. This chain connects TRBV23-1 to TRBJ2-7; 7 bases match TRBD1. TRBV23-1 falls under the ORF class, with uncertain function. V dropped 4 bases and J dropped 9; count of bases not matched to a gene: 3. CDR3 length equals 11 residues.

The rearrangement links TRBV5-4 to TRBJ2-5; a possible D gene is TRBD1 (6 bases). CDR1 and CDR2 from the germline V gene are SGHNT and YYREEE (reference sequence). This CDR3 has 14 residues. V was pared by 4 bases and J by 0 bases, with 10 bases between. CDR3 in amino acids: CASSGGGYQETQYF. CDR3 nucleotide sequence: TGTGCCAGCAGCGGGGGCGGGTACCAAGAGACCCAGTACTTC.

The chain combines TRBV6-6 with TRBJ1-2, with D tentatively TRBD1 (6 bases). The CDR3 totals 13 residues. Trimming removed 6 bases at V and 5 bases at J, with 13 bases between. Germline V gene data show CDR1 as MNHNY and CDR2 as SVGAGI (reference sequence). CDR3 residues: CASSPDRQYGYTF. CDR3 nucleotides: TGTGCCAGCAGCCCGGACAGACAATATGGCTACACCTTC.